The 28 T cell receptor beta chains reported below all come from one sample, sequenced in a study of early T cells in non-severe SARS-CoV-2 infection (dated by TCRdb to about 2021). Libraries were constructed by 5' RACE. TCRdb lists the instrument as NextSeq 500. TCRdb trimmed public reads at Q25 via fastp, called clones via MiXCR and kept in-frame beta chains. All rows with the same CDR3 protein become a single entry with the most common DNA and genes. The sample data list tens of thousands of distinct CDR3 sequences, and less than 11% of these were observed just once. The ten largest clones take up approximately 4.1% of the sample. Sequenced sample: whole blood. These receptors were obtained from an adult who was a healthcare worker with PCR-confirmed SARS-CoV-2 infection or an uninfected control (not recorded which).

This clonotype was recorded a few times. The rearrangement links TRBV6-5 to TRBJ1-1; no reliable D call. CDR1 and CDR2 from the germline V gene are MNHEY and SVGAGI. The CDR3 contains 14 residues. Trimming stripped 4 bases from V and 0 bases from J, with 9 bases between. This CDR3 is CASSSLAMNTEAFF. CDR3 sequence (DNA): TGTGCCAGCAGTTCGTTAGCCATGAACACTGAAGCTTTCTTT.

The table lists this clonotype with many counts. V usage is TRBV20-1 and J usage is TRBJ1-1, with 7 bases that match TRBD1. Germline assignment: CDR1 DFQATT and CDR2 SNEGSKA (reference sequence). The CDR3 covers 11 residues. Trimming took 6 bases from V and 6 from J; bases not matched to a gene: 4. The CDR3 region is CSATGRSEAFF. Written as DNA, the CDR3 is TGCAGTGCGACAGGGAGGTCTGAAGCTTTCTTT.

This clonotype was observed a few times. V is TRBV12-3 or TRBV12-4 and J is TRBJ2-3; the match to TRBD2 covers 9 bases. The CDR3 contains 15 residues. Trimming at V came to 6 bases and at J to 0 bases, leaving 4 bases not matched to a gene. Here the CDR3 DNA reads TGTGCCAGCAGCAAGACTAGCGGAAGCACAGATACGCAGTATTTT. Translated: CASSKTSGSTDTQYF.

This chain joins TRBV5-1 and TRBJ1-3; the D is unclear. The V gene's germline CDR1 is SGHRS and CDR2 YFSETQ. Trimming took 1 base from V and 0 from J, leaving 11 bases between them. The CDR3 covers 16 residues. The CDR3 DNA follows: TGCGCCAGCAGCTTGTTTTCTCCGGACTCTGGAAACACCATATATTTT. It yields the protein CASSLFSPDSGNTIYF. Full variable domain (missing parts from reference TRBV5-1 and TRBJ1-3): KAGVTQTPRYLIKTRGQQVTLSCSPISGHRSVSWYQQTPGQGLQFLFEYFSETQRNKGNFPGRFSGRQFSNSRSEMNVSTLELGDSALYLCASSLFSPDSGNTIYFGEGSWLTVV.

This clonotype came up many times. The CDR3 coding sequence is TGCGCCAGCAGCTTGGCCGGACAGACGATAGCCACAGATACGCAGTATTTT. Translating gives CASSLAGQTIATDTQYF. The chain links TRBV5-1 to TRBJ2-3; maybe TRBD1 (6 bases). Germline V gene sequence: CDR1 SGHRS, CDR2 YFSETQ. Between the trimmed V and J ends, which lost 0 bases and 2 bases, there was a span of 16 bases. There are 17 residues in the CDR3. Based on the CDR3 plus reference TRBV5-1 and TRBJ2-3, the full variable domain is KAGVTQTPRYLIKTRGQQVTLSCSPISGHRSVSWYQQTPGQGLQFLFEYFSETQRNKGNFPGRFSGRQFSNSRSEMNVSTLELGDSALYLCASSLAGQTIATDTQYFGPGTRLTVL.

This clonotype was observed at least ten times. This chain joins TRBV20-1 and TRBJ2-1; 13 nucleotides agree with TRBD2. Germline assignment: CDR1 DFQATT and CDR2 SNEGSKA (reference sequence). Unmatched junction bases numbered 6, after V lost 5 bases and J lost 8 bases. The CDR3 loop spans 14 amino acids. CDR3 loop: CSALRTSGSDEQFF. The CDR3 DNA sequence: TGCAGTGCTCTTCGGACTAGCGGGAGCGATGAGCAGTTCTTC.

In its sample, this clonotype was seen a few times. This chain links TRBV20-1 with TRBJ2-5; D is perhaps TRBD2 (5 bases). The CDR3 totals 13 residues. Trimming took 3 bases from V and 6 from J, leaving 14 bases between them. Germline V gene sequence: CDR1 DFQATT, CDR2 SNEGSKA (reference sequence). In DNA form, the CDR3 reads TGCAGTGCTAGTTTTCTAGCTACCCAGACCCAGTACTTC. It codes for CSASFLATQTQYF.

This clonotype was found many times. The chain is built from TRBV4-1 and TRBJ2-7; 9 positions agree with TRBD1. Unmatched junction bases numbered 3, after V lost 4 bases and J lost 2 bases. Per germline, CDR1 MGHRA and CDR2 YSYEKL. There are 14 residues in the CDR3. CDR3 loop: CASSPTGGPYEQYF. The CDR3 region has the DNA TGCGCCAGCAGCCCGACAGGGGGGCCCTACGAGCAGTACTTC.

In this sample, this clonotype turned up many times. V is TRBV11-2 and J is TRBJ2-5; 12 nucleotides match TRBD1. CDR1 and CDR2 (germline): SGHAT, FQNNGV. CDR3 length equals 18 residues. The junction had 12 bases not matched to a gene; V was cut back by 5 bases and J by 2 bases. The CDR3 region is CASSPGQGANFPQETQYF. The CDR3 region has the DNA TGTGCCAGCAGCCCGGGACAGGGGGCAAACTTTCCACAAGAGACCCAGTACTTC.

This clonotype was counted many times. V and J are TRBV20-1 and TRBJ1-1; TRBD1 might be the D (5 bases). V was cut by 5 bases and J by 5 bases, with 18 bases left in between. CDR3 size: 14 residues. In germline, CDR1 is DFQATT, CDR2 SNEGSKA (reference sequence). The CDR3 spells CSAEGPSGSTEAFF. DNA of the CDR3: TGCAGTGCTGAGGGGCCCTCCGGGTCAACTGAAGCTTTCTTT.

This clonotype was recorded at least ten times. The chain has TRBV12-3 or TRBV12-4 and TRBJ1-4; 7 nucleotides match TRBD1. There are 17 residues in the CDR3. V shed 6 bases, J shed 8 bases, and the junction held 18 bases outside the gene matches. The CDR3 here is CASSQILQGNPWEKLFF. CDR3 DNA: TGTGCCAGCAGCCAGATCTTACAGGGGAATCCTTGGGAAAAACTGTTTTTT.

Ten or more counts support this clonotype. This chain links TRBV6-6 with TRBJ1-5; D is possibly TRBD1 (5 bases). Trimming stripped 0 bases from V and 2 bases from J, with 14 bases between. The CDR3 length is 17 residues. Germline CDR1 and CDR2: MNHNY and SVGAGI (reference sequence). CDR3 sequence: CASSYSKGRDGNQPQHF. The CDR3, as DNA: TGTGCCAGCAGTTACTCGAAGGGCAGGGACGGCAATCAGCCCCAGCATTTT.

In its sample, this clonotype was seen many times. The rearrangement joins TRBV12-5 to TRBJ2-1; D gene ambiguous. With 6 bases removed from V and 2 bases from J, the gap between germline ends came to 11 bases. CDR1 is LGHNT and CDR2 is FRNRAP in the germline V gene. The CDR3 is 14 residues long. The DNA for the CDR3 is TGTGCTAGTGGAGCCCCAGCGCCCTACAATGAGCAGTTCTTC. It translates to CASGAPAPYNEQFF.

The rearrangement joins TRBV27 to TRBJ1-2, with D perhaps TRBD1 (6 bases). Per the germline V gene, CDR1 is MNHEY and CDR2 is SMNVEV (reference sequence). This CDR3 comprises 13 residues. Trimming removed 0 bases at V and 8 bases at J, with 10 bases between. CDR3 in amino acids: CASSLSGQYGYTF. DNA of the CDR3: TGTGCCAGCAGTTTATCCGGACAGTACGGCTACACCTTC.

The sample holds many counts of this clonotype. This rearrangement joins TRBV6-5 to TRBJ2-7, with D maybe TRBD1 (6 bases). The length of the CDR3 is 15 residues. V lost 2 bases and J 0 bases, leaving 11 bases between the germline ends. Germline CDR1 and CDR2: MNHEY and SVGAGI. Written as DNA, the CDR3 is TGTGCCAGCAGTTACGGACAGTTTGGCTCCTACGAGCAGTACTTC. Its translation: CASSYGQFGSYEQYF.

This clonotype has a count of ten or more. The chain is built from TRBV24-1 and TRBJ2-2; D is undetermined. The germline gives CDR1 KGHDR, CDR2 SFDVKD. V lost 6 bases, J lost 1 base, and 8 bases lay in between. The CDR3 is 14 amino acids. The CDR3 DNA sequence: TGTGCCACCAGTCCGTTTGAGAACACCGGGGAGCTGTTTTTT. Its protein is CATSPFENTGELFF.

This clonotype was detected a few times. CDR3 region: CASSLAGGSHNEQFF. CDR3 bases: TGTGCCAGCAGTTTAGCAGGCGGGAGCCACAATGAGCAGTTCTTC. The chain joins TRBV12-3 or TRBV12-4 to TRBJ2-1, with 7 bases fitting TRBD2. CDR3 length: 15 amino acids. V shed 0 bases, J shed 5 bases, and the junction held 4 bases outside the gene matches.

This clonotype was observed a few times. The chain uses TRBV10-3 and TRBJ2-1, with a tentative D call TRBD2 (5 bases). V lost 3 bases, J lost 6 bases, and 12 bases lay in between. Germline lookup yields CDR1 ENHRY and CDR2 SYGVKD. The CDR3 consists of 14 residues. The CDR3 spells CAISDGIASNEQFF. The CDR3 nucleotides are TGTGCCATCAGTGACGGGATAGCCTCCAATGAGCAGTTCTTC.

V is TRBV12-5 and J is TRBJ2-7; D is uncertain. The V end was cut by 6 bases, the J end by 2 bases, with 8 bases between. The CDR3 runs to 12 residues. Germline V gene lookup returns CDR1 LGHNT and CDR2 FRNRAP. The CDR3 sequence: CASGLQTYEQYF. CDR3 coding DNA: TGTGCTAGTGGCCTCCAAACCTACGAGCAGTACTTC. Filled out from reference TRBV12-5 and TRBJ2-7, the complete variable domain reads DARVTQTPRHKVTEMGQEVTMRCQPILGHNTVFWYRQTMMQGLELLAYFRNRAPLDDSGMPKDRFSAEMPDATLATLKIQPSEPRDSAVYFCASGLQTYEQYFGPGTRLTVT.

This clonotype was recorded only once. This may be a read error: a much more frequent sequence differs by one nucleotide. The rearrangement joins TRBV4-3 to TRBJ2-3; D is uncertain. Germline V gene lookup returns CDR1 LGHNA and CDR2 YSLEER. This CDR3 is 15 amino acids long. The CDR3 spells CASSQVALPPDTHYF. DNA for the CDR3: TGCGCCAGCAGCCAAGTGGCACTTCCCCCAGATACGCACTATTTT.

A few counts support this clonotype. This rearrangement joins TRBV12-3 or TRBV12-4 to TRBJ2-5; D gene unclear. Trimming shortened V by 9 bases and J by 6 bases, and 5 bases separated the two germline ends. This CDR3 comprises 9 residues. CDR3 nucleotides: TGTGCCAGTACCCAGACCCAGTACTTC. Protein sequence: CASTQTQYF.

The chain employs TRBV20-1 and TRBJ2-3; 12 bases map to TRBD2. In germline, CDR1 is DFQATT, CDR2 SNEGSKA (reference sequence). The ends lost 6 bases at V and 3 bases at J; junction bases unmatched: 7. The CDR3 spans 15 residues. CDR3 coding DNA: TGCAGTGCCTTGCTACTAGCGGGAGGAACAGATACGCAGTATTTT. This codes for CSALLLAGGTDTQYF.

This clonotype was recorded at least ten times. The gene calls are TRBV28 and TRBJ2-5, with a tentative D call TRBD2 (6 bases). The CDR3 runs to 12 residues. The germline gives CDR1 MDHEN, CDR2 SYDVKM. V lost 6 bases, J lost 4 bases, and 9 bases lay in between. Written as DNA, the CDR3 is TGTGCCAGCAGCCTAGCGCTAGAGACCCAGTACTTC. Translation: CASSLALETQYF.

This chain connects TRBV11-2 to TRBJ2-7; 8 bases align to TRBD2. Germline V gene lookup returns CDR1 SGHAT and CDR2 FQNNGV. The junction had 4 bases not matched to a gene; V was cut back by 3 bases and J by 0 bases. The CDR3 totals 15 residues. The CDR3 DNA reads TGTGCCAGCAGCTTCGGGGGGGACTTCTCCTACGAGCAGTACTTC. Protein product: CASSFGGDFSYEQYF.

This clonotype showed up just a few times. With a much larger clone just one base away, this may be a read error. The CDR3 end shows no conserved phenylalanine or tryptophan, and so a read error is likely. V and J are TRBV7-2 and TRBJ2-5, with D hard to call. The CDR3 is 15 amino acids. The germline gives CDR1 SGHTA, CDR2 FQGNSA. Between the trimmed V and J ends, which lost 2 bases and 4 bases, there was a span of 14 bases. The CDR3 here is CASSLLTVESETQYS. DNA of the CDR3: TGTGCCAGCAGCTTATTGACCGTGGAGTCAGAGACCCAGTACTCC.

This chain links TRBV5-1 with TRBJ1-1, with D unresolved. Trimming took 3 bases from V and 1 from J, leaving 10 bases between them. The CDR3 consists of 14 residues. CDR1 and CDR2 (germline): SGHRS, YFSETQ. Here the CDR3 reads CASSSKQRNTEAFF. CDR3 DNA: TGCGCCAGCAGCTCGAAACAGAGGAACACTGAAGCTTTCTTT.

This clonotype has just a few counts. The chain joins TRBV7-9 to TRBJ1-2, with 8 bases identical to TRBD1. V lost 5 bases and J lost 8; bases outside the gene matches: 7. The CDR3 runs to 13 residues. The germline V gene encodes CDR1 SEHNR and CDR2 FQNEAQ (reference sequence). The CDR3, as DNA: TGTGCCAGCAGCCTCCGGACAGGGACAGGCTACACCTTC. This codes for CASSLRTGTGYTF. Supplemented by reference TRBV7-9 and TRBJ1-2, the full variable domain reads DTGVSQNPRHKITKRGQNVTFRCDPISEHNRLYWYRQTLGQGPEFLTYFQNEAQLEKSRLLSDRFSAERPKGSFSTLEIQRTEQGDSAMYLCASSLRTGTGYTFGSGTRLTVV.

This clonotype was detected many times. This sequence joins TRBV2 and TRBJ2-3; 8 nucleotides line up with TRBD1. The CDR3 covers 15 residues. V lost 6 bases and J lost 6; bases outside the gene matches: 11. The germline CDR1 and CDR2 sequences are SNHLY and FYNNEI. The CDR3 region has the DNA TGTGCCAGCAGGACAACCCCCACAGGGGGGGATACGCAGTATTTT. Translation: CASRTTPTGGDTQYF.